What follows describes a single TCR beta chain. Its specificity is unknown. A much larger clonotype is one base distant, so this may be a read error. As the CDR3 is not closed by the conserved phenylalanine or tryptophan, this likely results from a read error. The data were obtained in a study of identical twins. V was cut by 4 bases and J by 2 bases, with 6 bases left in between. Germline-derived CDR1 and CDR2 are MDHEN and SYDVKM. The CDR3 is 12 amino acids. Points from the study as a whole: Fewer insertions characterized abundant cord blood beta clonotypes, whereas memory repertoires showed none.

TCRdb fed the 5' RACE reads into MiXCR, producing one record per CDR3 protein. The table has about 200,000 distinct CDR3 sequences, 6% to 9% seen once; the top ten hold around 1.8%. The same data also contributed to another study, on yellow fever vaccine responses in identical twins.

The rearrangement uses TRBV28 and TRBJ2-7; D unresolved. The sample consisted of memory (CD45RO+) T cells sorted from blood. The source of this sequence is a young woman in good health. CDR3 in DNA: TGTGCCAGCAGTTCAAGAACCTACGAGCAGTACTTA. Its protein product is CASSSRTYEQYL.